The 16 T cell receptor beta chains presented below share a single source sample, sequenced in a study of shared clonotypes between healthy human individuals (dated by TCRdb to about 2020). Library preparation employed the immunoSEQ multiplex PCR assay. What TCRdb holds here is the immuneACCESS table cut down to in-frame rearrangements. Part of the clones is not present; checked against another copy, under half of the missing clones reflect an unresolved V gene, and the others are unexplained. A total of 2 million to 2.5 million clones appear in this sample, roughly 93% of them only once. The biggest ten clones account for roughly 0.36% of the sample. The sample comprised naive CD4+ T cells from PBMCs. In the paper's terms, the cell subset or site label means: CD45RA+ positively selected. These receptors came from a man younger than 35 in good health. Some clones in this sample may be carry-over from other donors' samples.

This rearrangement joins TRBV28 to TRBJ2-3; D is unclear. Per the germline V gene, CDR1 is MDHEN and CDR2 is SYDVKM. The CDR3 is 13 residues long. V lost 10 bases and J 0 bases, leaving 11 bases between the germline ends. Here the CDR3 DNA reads TGTGCCACCCCCGGACCTAGCACAGATACGCAGTATTTT. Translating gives CATPGPSTDTQYF.

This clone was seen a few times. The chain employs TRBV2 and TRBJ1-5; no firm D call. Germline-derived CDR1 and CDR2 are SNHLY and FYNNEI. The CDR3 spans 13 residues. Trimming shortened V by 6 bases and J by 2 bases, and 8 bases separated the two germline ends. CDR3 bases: TGTGCCAGCAGAGTCGGAGGCAATCAGCCCCAGCATTTT. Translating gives CASRVGGNQPQHF.

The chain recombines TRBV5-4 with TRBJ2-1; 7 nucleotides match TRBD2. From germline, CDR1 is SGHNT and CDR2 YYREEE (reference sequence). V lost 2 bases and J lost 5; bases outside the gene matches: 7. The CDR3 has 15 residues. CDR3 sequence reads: CASSFGASGNNEQFF. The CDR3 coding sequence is TGTGCCAGCAGCTTTGGGGCTAGCGGTAACAATGAGCAGTTCTTC.

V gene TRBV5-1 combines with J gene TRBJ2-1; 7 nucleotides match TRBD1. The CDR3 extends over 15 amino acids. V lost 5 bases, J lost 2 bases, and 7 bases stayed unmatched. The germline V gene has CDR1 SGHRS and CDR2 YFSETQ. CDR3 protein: CASSVRQGAYNEQFF. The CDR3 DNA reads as TGCGCCAGCAGTGTTCGACAGGGAGCCTACAATGAGCAGTTCTTC.

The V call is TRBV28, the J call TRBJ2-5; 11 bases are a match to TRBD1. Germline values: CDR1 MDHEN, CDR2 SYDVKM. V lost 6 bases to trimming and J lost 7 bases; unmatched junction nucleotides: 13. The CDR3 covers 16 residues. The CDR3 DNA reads TGTGCCAGCAGCACATCCGGACAGGGGGCACCGGGGACCCAGTACTTC. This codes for CASSTSGQGAPGTQYF.

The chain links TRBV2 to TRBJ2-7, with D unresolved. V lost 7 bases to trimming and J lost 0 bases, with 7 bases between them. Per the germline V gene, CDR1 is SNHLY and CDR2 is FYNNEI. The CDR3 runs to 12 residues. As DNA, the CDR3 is TGTGCCAGCACGTGGAGCTCCTACGAGCAGTACTTC. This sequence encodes CASTWSSYEQYF.

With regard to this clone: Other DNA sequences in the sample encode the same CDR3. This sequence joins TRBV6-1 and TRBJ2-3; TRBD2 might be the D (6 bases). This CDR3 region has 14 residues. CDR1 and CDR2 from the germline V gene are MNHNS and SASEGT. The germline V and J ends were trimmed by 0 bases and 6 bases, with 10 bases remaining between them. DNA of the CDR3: TGTGCCAGCAGTGAAGCGGGAGGAGGGGATACGCAGTATTTT. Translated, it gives CASSEAGGGDTQYF.

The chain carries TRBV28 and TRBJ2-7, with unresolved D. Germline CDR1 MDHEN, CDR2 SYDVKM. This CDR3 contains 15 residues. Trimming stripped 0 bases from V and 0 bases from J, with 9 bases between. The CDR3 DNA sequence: TGTGCCAGCAGTTTATGGTCCCGGAGCTCCTACGAGCAGTACTTC. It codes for CASSLWSRSSYEQYF.

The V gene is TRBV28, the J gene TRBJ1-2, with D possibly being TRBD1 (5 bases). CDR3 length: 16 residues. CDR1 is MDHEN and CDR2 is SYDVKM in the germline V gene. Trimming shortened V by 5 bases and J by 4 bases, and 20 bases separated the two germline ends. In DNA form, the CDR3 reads TGTGCCAGCAGTCTGAGTTCGTTGGGGGTCGGCTATGGCTACACCTTC. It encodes CASSLSSLGVGYGYTF.

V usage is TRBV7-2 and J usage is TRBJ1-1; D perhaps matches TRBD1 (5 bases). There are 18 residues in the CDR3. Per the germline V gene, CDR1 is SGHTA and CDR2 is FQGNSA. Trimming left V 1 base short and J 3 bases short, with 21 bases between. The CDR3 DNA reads TGTGCCAGCAGCTTAGAGGGGACCGGCGCAAGGAGAGACACTGAAGCTTTCTTT. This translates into CASSLEGTGARRDTEAFF.

The DNA for the CDR3 is TGTGCCAGCTCACCACTTCAGGGCGACCAGGACGAGCAGTACTTC. Translation gives CASSPLQGDQDEQYF. The J gene is TRBJ2-7, the V gene TRBV18; TRBD1 might be the D (5 bases). The V and J ends lost 1 base and 5 bases respectively, with 15 bases between them. The CDR3 runs to 15 residues. The germline gives CDR1 KGHSH, CDR2 LQKENI.

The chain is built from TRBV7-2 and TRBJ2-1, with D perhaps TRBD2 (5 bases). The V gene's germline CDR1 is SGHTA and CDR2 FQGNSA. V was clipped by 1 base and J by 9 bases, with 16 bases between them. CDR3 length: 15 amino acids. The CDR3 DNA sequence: TGTGCCAGCAGCTTAGGATCCAACGCACGGGGTGAGCAGTTCTTC. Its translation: CASSLGSNARGEQFF.

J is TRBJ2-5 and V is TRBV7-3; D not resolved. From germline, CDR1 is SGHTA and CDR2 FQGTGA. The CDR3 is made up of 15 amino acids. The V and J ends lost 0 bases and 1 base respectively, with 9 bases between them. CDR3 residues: CASSLTSASQETQYF. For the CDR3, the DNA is TGTGCCAGCAGCTTAACTTCAGCTAGCCAAGAGACCCAGTACTTC.

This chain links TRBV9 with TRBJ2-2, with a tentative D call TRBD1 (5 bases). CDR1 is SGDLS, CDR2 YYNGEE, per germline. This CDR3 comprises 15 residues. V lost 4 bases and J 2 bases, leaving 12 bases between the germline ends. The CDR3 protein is CASSLLGVNTGELFF. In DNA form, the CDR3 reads TGTGCCAGCAGCCTTCTAGGGGTTAACACCGGGGAGCTGTTTTTT.

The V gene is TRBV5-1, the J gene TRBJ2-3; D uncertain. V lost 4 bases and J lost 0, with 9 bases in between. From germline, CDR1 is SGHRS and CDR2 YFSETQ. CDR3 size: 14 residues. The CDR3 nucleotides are TGCGCCAGCAGCAAGAACCCTAGCACAGATACGCAGTATTTT. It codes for CASSKNPSTDTQYF.

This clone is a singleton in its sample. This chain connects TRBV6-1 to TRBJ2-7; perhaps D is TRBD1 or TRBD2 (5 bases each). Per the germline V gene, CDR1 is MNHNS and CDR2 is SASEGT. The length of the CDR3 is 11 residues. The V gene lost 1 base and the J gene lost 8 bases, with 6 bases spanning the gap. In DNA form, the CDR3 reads TGTGCCAGCAGTGAAGGGGGGAAGCAGTACTTC. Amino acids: CASSEGGKQYF.